The rows below give T cell receptor beta chains drawn from one sample of a study. MiXCR, applied by TCRdb to the 5' RACE reads, yields one record per CDR3 protein. The sample gives some 5,800 distinct CDR3 sequences, around 31% of which show up once; 5.5% is in the top ten. What was sequenced was naive CD4+ T cells sorted from a lymph node. The receptors come from a female donor with breast cancer. CDR3s include the opening cysteine and the closing phenylalanine or tryptophan. Each record gives: V gene, clone size, J gene, D gene, CDR3 protein, CDR3 DNA. A D gene is named only where the DNA matches it firmly. Only some rows state a clone size, as once, few, many or a class for expanded clones.

TRBV20-1	medium-sized	TRBJ2-6	-	CSARDPSGANVLTF	TGCAGTGCTAGAGATCCCTCTGGGGCCAACGTCCTGACTTTC
TRBV20-1	-	TRBJ2-7	-	CSASTGSGHYEQYF	TGCAGTGCTAGCACGGGGAGCGGGCACTACGAGCAGTACTTC
TRBV28	medium-sized	TRBJ2-7	-	CASRFYGEQYF	TGTGCCAGCAGATTCTACGGCGAGCAGTACTTC
TRBV6-1	-	TRBJ2-2	-	CASPRVNTGELFF	TGTGCCAGCCCCAGGGTGAACACCGGGGAGCTGTTTTTT
TRBV10-3	medium-sized	TRBJ2-1	-	CAISDEGGNEQFF	TGTGCCATCAGTGATGAGGGGGGAAATGAGCAGTTCTTC
TRBV7-9	medium-sized	TRBJ2-1	-	CASSFSPLQFF	TGTGCCAGCAGCTTCTCGCCGCTGCAGTTCTTC
TRBV2	-	TRBJ2-7	TRBD1	CATRQDRRTITYEQYF	TGTGCCACTAGACAGGACAGGCGCACGATCACCTACGAGCAGTACTTC
TRBV7-8	few	TRBJ1-5	-	CASSLAGGNQPQHF	TGTGCCAGCAGCTTAGCGGGGGGCAATCAGCCCCAGCATTTT
TRBV19	few	TRBJ2-4	-	CASSITQGLAKNIQYF	TGTGCCAGTAGTATCACGCAGGGCCTAGCCAAAAACATTCAGTACTTC
TRBV7-2	medium-sized	TRBJ2-1	-	CASRLYLSTAGADNEQFF	TGTGCCAGCAGGTTATACCTCTCGACAGCTGGTGCCGACAATGAGCAGTTCTTC
TRBV12-3/TRBV12-4	large	TRBJ1-2	TRBD1	CASSTRWTGGGYGYTF	TGTGCCAGCAGTACCCGTTGGACAGGGGGCGGCTATGGCTACACCTTC
TRBV5-6	few	TRBJ2-1	TRBD2	CASSPGLAGGTYNEQFF	TGTGCCAGCAGCCCCGGACTAGCGGGGGGGACATACAATGAGCAGTTCTTC
TRBV14	few	TRBJ2-3	-	CASSQDGVRQYF	TGTGCCAGCAGCCAAGATGGCGTCCGGCAGTATTTT
TRBV20-1	-	TRBJ2-3	-	CSATRMGLGADTQYF	TGCAGTGCTACCAGGATGGGGCTTGGAGCAGATACGCAGTATTTT
TRBV4-2	medium-sized	TRBJ2-5	TRBD2	CASSPRTAGVRETQYF	TGTGCCAGCAGCCCCCGGACAGCGGGGGTGCGAGAGACCCAGTACTTC
TRBV20-1	-	TRBJ1-2	-	CSAPRTSYDYTF	TGCAGTGCTCCTAGGACATCCTATGACTACACCTTC
TRBV25-1	few	TRBJ2-3	-	CASRSSVPPDTQYF	TGTGCCAGCAGGTCTAGTGTGCCGCCGGATACGCAGTATTTT
TRBV18	-	TRBJ2-1	-	CASSSTDGEQFF	TGTGCCAGCTCGTCGACAGATGGTGAGCAGTTCTTC
TRBV4-2	few	TRBJ2-7	TRBD2	CASSQDTSGSYEQYF	TGTGCCAGCAGCCAAGATACTAGCGGGAGCTACGAGCAGTACTTC
TRBV30	medium-sized	TRBJ2-1	-	CAWRWFGGAHSYNEQFF	TGTGCCTGGAGATGGTTTGGTGGGGCCCACTCCTACAATGAGCAGTTCTTC
TRBV28	few	TRBJ2-1	-	CASRPSFSDEQFF	TGTGCCAGCAGACCTTCTTTCAGCGACGAGCAGTTCTTC
TRBV9	-	TRBJ1-2	TRBD1	CASSVETGGPNGYTF	TGTGCCAGCAGCGTCGAAACAGGGGGCCCTAATGGCTACACCTTC
TRBV12-3/TRBV12-4	few	TRBJ2-1	TRBD2	CASSSKDPSGSGDEQFF	TGTGCCAGCAGTTCCAAGGATCCTAGCGGAAGTGGGGATGAGCAGTTCTTC
TRBV5-1	medium-sized	TRBJ2-5	-	CASSLAGWGAGETQYF	TGCGCCAGCAGCTTGGCCGGCTGGGGCGCCGGGGAGACCCAGTACTTC
TRBV12-3/TRBV12-4	medium-sized	TRBJ1-5	-	CASSLGGAVQPQHF	TGTGCCAGCAGTCTCGGAGGCGCCGTTCAGCCCCAGCATTTT
TRBV7-2	medium-sized	TRBJ2-3	-	CASSLGLEGQQYF	TGTGCCAGCAGCTTAGGACTAGAAGGGCAGCAGTATTTT
TRBV19	large	TRBJ2-3	-	CASSLSGGPTTDTQYF	TGTGCCAGTAGTCTCTCTGGGGGGCCGACCACAGATACGCAGTATTTT
TRBV20-1	medium-sized	TRBJ2-7	-	CSAHAHPYEQYF	TGCAGTGCTCACGCCCACCCCTACGAGCAGTACTTC
TRBV20-1	-	TRBJ1-4	-	CSARAVFGTSFEKLFF	TGCAGTGCCCGCGCGGTCTTCGGGACAAGTTTTGAAAAACTGTTTTTT
TRBV4-2	-	TRBJ2-3	-	CASSLLLGSGNTDTQYF	TGTGCCAGCAGCCTCCTGTTGGGTAGCGGAAACACAGATACGCAGTATTTT
TRBV5-4	-	TRBJ2-1	TRBD1	CASSPRGQGANEQFF	TGTGCCAGCAGCCCTCGGGGACAGGGGGCGAATGAGCAGTTCTTC
TRBV10-2	-	TRBJ2-7	-	CATRTTPRVYKQYF	TGCGCCACCAGGACAACACCCAGGGTGTACAAGCAGTACTTC
TRBV13	few	TRBJ1-2	-	CASSLTTGSYGYTF	TGTGCCAGCAGCTTAACCACGGGATCCTATGGCTACACCTTC
TRBV7-6	-	TRBJ2-3	TRBD2	CASSLAAGGPFGQYF	TGTGCCAGCAGCTTAGCCGCGGGAGGGCCTTTCGGGCAGTATTTT
TRBV20-1	-	TRBJ2-1	-	CSASSKGVKDEQFF	TGCAGCGCTAGCAGCAAAGGGGTTAAGGATGAGCAGTTCTTC
TRBV5-5	medium-sized	TRBJ2-7	-	CASSFRSSYEQYF	TGTGCCAGCAGCTTCAGAAGCTCCTACGAGCAGTACTTC
TRBV12-3/TRBV12-4	-	TRBJ1-6	TRBD1	CASSPYDRGPNSPLHF	TGTGCCAGCAGCCCATATGACAGGGGGCCGAATTCACCCCTCCACTTT
TRBV6-2/TRBV6-3	few	TRBJ2-7	TRBD2	CASSYAASGATYEQYF	TGTGCCAGCAGTTACGCGGCTAGCGGGGCCACCTACGAGCAGTACTTC
TRBV6-1	medium-sized	TRBJ1-3	-	CASTMGGSGNTIYF	TGTGCCAGTACCATGGGAGGGTCTGGAAACACCATATATTTT
TRBV20-1	medium-sized	TRBJ1-6	TRBD1	CSLTGGVLPLHF	TGCAGTTTGACAGGGGGCGTACTACCCCTCCACTTT
TRBV5-3	medium-sized	TRBJ2-7	-	CARSCKTRRAGSYEQYF	TGTGCCAGAAGCTGCAAAACCCGGAGGGCCGGTTCCTACGAGCAGTACTTC
TRBV9	medium-sized	TRBJ2-1	TRBD1	CASSPSKLGQGAESRRSYNEQFF	TGTGCCAGCAGCCCAAGCAAGTTGGGACAGGGGGCGGAGAGTCGCCGATCGTACAATGAGCAGTTCTTC
TRBV20-1	-	TRBJ2-2	TRBD1	CSAWDSANTGELFF	TGCAGTGCTTGGGACAGCGCGAACACCGGGGAGCTGTTTTTT
TRBV20-1	-	TRBJ2-1	-	CSARWDRSSYNEQFF	TGCAGTGCTAGATGGGACCGTAGCTCCTACAATGAGCAGTTCTTC